This T cell receptor (beta chain) was profiled in a study of blood T cells in healthy people across ages. Regarding the study as a whole: When set beside aged donors, long-lived donors presented more naive CD4+ cells and higher diversity.

Trimming cost V 6 bases and J 3 bases, with 12 bases left between them. From germline, CDR1 is MNHEY and CDR2 SVGAGI. There are 14 residues in the CDR3. For the second PCR, which ran for about 6 to 11 cycles, a sample-barcoded 5' primer and a J-beta primer mix were used. TCRdb used MiXCR to reprocess the 5' RACE reads, holding one entry per CDR3 protein. In the table there are hundreds of thousands of distinct CDR3 sequences, about 30% of which are singletons. This clonotype came up many times. Its antigen is not known. The J gene is TRBJ2-1, the V gene TRBV6-5, with D perhaps matching TRBD2 (6 bases). The sequence derives from an elderly woman in good health. The material sequenced was blood. Written as DNA, the CDR3 is TGTGCCAGCAGGGTGGGGGACTTCTACAATGAGCAGTTCTTC. Translating gives CASRVGDFYNEQFF.